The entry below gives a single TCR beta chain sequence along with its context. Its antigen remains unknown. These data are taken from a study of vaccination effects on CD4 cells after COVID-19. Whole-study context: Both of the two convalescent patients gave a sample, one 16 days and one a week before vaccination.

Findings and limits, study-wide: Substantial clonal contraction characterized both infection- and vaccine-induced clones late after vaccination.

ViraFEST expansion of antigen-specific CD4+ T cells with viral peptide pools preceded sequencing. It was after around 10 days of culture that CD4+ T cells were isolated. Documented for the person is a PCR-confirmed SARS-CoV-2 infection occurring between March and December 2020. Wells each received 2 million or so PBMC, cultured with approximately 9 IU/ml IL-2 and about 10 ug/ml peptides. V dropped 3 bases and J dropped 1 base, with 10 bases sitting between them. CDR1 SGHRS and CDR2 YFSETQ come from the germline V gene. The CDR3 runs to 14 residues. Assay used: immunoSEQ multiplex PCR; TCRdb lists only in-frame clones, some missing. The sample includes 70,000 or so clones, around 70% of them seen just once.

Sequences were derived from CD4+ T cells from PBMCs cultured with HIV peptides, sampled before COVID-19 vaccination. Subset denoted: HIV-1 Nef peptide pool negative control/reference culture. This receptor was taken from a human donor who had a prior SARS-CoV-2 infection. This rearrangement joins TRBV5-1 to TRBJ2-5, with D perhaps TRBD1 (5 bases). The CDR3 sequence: CASSSEGAQETQYF. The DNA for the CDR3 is TGCGCCAGCAGCTCGGAAGGGGCCCAAGAGACCCAGTACTTC.